This T cell receptor (beta chain) was captured in a study of T cell responses to AZD1222 COVID-19 vaccine. Background on the study: Second doses were pooled across both intervals (about 4 or about 12 weeks). Study results and caveats: Rises in breadth and depth of Spike-specific TCRs came after two AZD1222 doses.

Trimming at V came to 3 bases and at J to 2 bases, leaving 5 bases not matched to a gene. CDR3 length equals 16 residues. Germline CDR1 is LNHDA and CDR2 is SQIVND (reference sequence). Comment on this clone: Its cognate antigen is unknown.

Libraries were prepared by immunoSEQ multiplex PCR; TCRdb keeps only in-frame clonotypes and omits some of them. The data contain over 100,000 clones, 85% to 90% of them singletons. This chain joins TRBV19 and TRBJ2-2, with 8 nucleotides matching TRBD2. This receptor was obtained from an adult in good health. This sample comprised peripheral blood, obtained on day 0 of AZD1222 vaccination. The CDR3, as DNA: TGTGCCAGTAGTATTTCACTAGCGGTCAACACCGGGGAGCTGTTTTTT. This codes for CASSISLAVNTGELFF.